The 3 T cell receptor beta chains below come from one sample, sequenced in a study of CD8 T cells in Susac syndrome. Reverse transcription of roughly 0.5 to 1 ug RNA was performed with random hexamers. TCRdb itself ran the immunoSEQ multiplex PCR reads through MiXCR, one entry per CDR3 protein. The sample has around 200,000 distinct CDR3 sequences; about 94% are singletons. Sequenced material: CD4+ T cells from PBMCs. These TCRs come from a human donor with Susac syndrome.

This chain links TRBV7-2 with TRBJ2-3, with 8 bases identical to TRBD2. Per the germline V gene, CDR1 is SGHTA and CDR2 is FQGNSA. Losses at the gene ends were 6 bases for V and 4 bases for J; bases not matched to a gene: 6. This CDR3 has 14 amino acids. The CDR3 DNA is TGTGCCAGCAGGTCGGGACTAGATCCAGATACGCAGTATTTT. Its protein product is CASRSGLDPDTQYF.

The V call is TRBV24-1, the J call TRBJ1-1, with TRBD1 identical over 9 bases. CDR3 length equals 15 residues. V was clipped by 4 bases and J by 2 bases; unmatched bases: 4. Germline assignment: CDR1 KGHDR and CDR2 SFDVKD. The CDR3 is CATSDPGQGNTEAFF. CDR3 in DNA: TGTGCCACCAGTGACCCGGGACAGGGCAACACTGAAGCTTTCTTT.

The chain links TRBV20-1 to TRBJ2-7, with 9 nucleotides matching TRBD1. The trim removed 6 bases at V and 2 bases at J, leaving 5 bases unmatched. CDR3 length: 13 residues. Germline CDR1 reads DFQATT; CDR2 reads SNEGSKA (reference sequence). The CDR3 spells CSAQGQGTYEQYF. Here the CDR3 DNA reads TGCAGTGCCCAGGGACAGGGAACCTACGAGCAGTACTTC.